The 24 T cell receptor beta chains in this list originate from one sample, sequenced in a study of T cells in Graves' hyperthyroidism and ophthalmopathy. Amplification yielded TCR beta CDR3 regions, with RNA transcripts as the source. An initial round of RT-PCR targeting the TCR CDR3 relied on the HTBI primer set. One entry per CDR3 protein results from TCRdb running MiXCR on the multiplex PCR reads. Counted here are hundreds of thousands of distinct CDR3 sequences, approximately 16% occurring once; the ten biggest clones make up about 3.5%. The sequenced material came from blood. All receptors come from a woman in her thirties or forties with Graves' ophthalmopathy.

Many counts were recorded for this clonotype. The genes are TRBV6-5 and TRBJ1-2; D call uncertain. Germline assignment: CDR1 MNHEY and CDR2 SVGAGI. The germline V and J ends were trimmed by 0 bases and 0 bases, with 11 bases remaining between them. The CDR3 loop spans 16 amino acids. Here the CDR3 DNA reads TGTGCCAGCAGTTACTCCCTTCAACAGACTAACTATGGCTACACCTTC. This translates into CASSYSLQQTNYGYTF.

Only a few counts were recorded for this clonotype. The J gene is TRBJ2-3, the V gene TRBV20-1, with 11 bases aligning to TRBD2. The V gene's germline CDR1 is DFQATT and CDR2 SNEGSKA (reference sequence). V was pared by 3 bases and J by 0 bases, with 5 bases of the junction left unmatched. This CDR3 has 16 residues. The CDR3, as DNA: TGCAGTGCTAGCGGACTAGCGGGTGCTAGCACAGATACGCAGTATTTT. It is translated as CSASGLAGASTDTQYF.

This clonotype showed up many times. The chain recombines TRBV5-6 with TRBJ2-2; maybe TRBD2 (6 bases). The CDR3 spans 14 residues. The germline V gene encodes CDR1 SGHDT and CDR2 YYEEEE. The V and J ends lost 1 base and 6 bases respectively, with 10 bases between them. The DNA for the CDR3 is TGTGCCAGCAGCTTGTTTTCGGGGGCCGGGGAGCTGTTTTTT. Translation: CASSLFSGAGELFF. The whole variable domain, filled in from reference TRBV5-6 and TRBJ2-2, reads DAGVTQSPTHLIKTRGQQVTLRCSPKSGHDTVSWYQQALGQGPQFIFQYYEEEERQRGNFPDRFSGHQFPNYSSELNVNALLLGDSALYLCASSLFSGAGELFFGEGSRLTVL.

This clonotype was detected only a few times. This chain uses TRBV28 with TRBJ2-7, with 7 bases aligning to TRBD1. Germline V gene data show CDR1 as MDHEN and CDR2 as SYDVKM. The CDR3 is made up of 16 amino acids. V was pared by 1 base and J by 3 bases, with 9 bases of the junction left unmatched. The CDR3 is CASSLYGTEGDYEQYF. CDR3 coding DNA: TGTGCCAGCAGTTTATACGGGACAGAGGGGGACTACGAGCAGTACTTC.

In this sample, this clonotype turned up many times. The chain is built from TRBV30 and TRBJ2-7; TRBD2 matches at 10 bases. The V gene's germline CDR1 is GTSNPN and CDR2 SVGIG (reference sequence). This CDR3 is built from 12 residues. The J segment lost 7 bases and the V segment lost 7 bases, leaving 7 bases of the junction unmatched. The CDR3 is CAFGLAGDEQYF. CDR3 DNA: TGTGCCTTCGGGCTAGCGGGAGATGAGCAGTACTTC.

This clonotype was seen repeatedly, ten times or more. The chain uses TRBV28 and TRBJ1-5; the D gene is possibly TRBD1 (5 bases). The CDR3 spans 12 residues. Trimming shortened V by 6 bases and J by 5 bases, and 8 bases separated the two germline ends. Germline assignment: CDR1 MDHEN and CDR2 SYDVKM. The CDR3 DNA reads TGTGCCAGCAGCCAGACAGATCAGCCCCAGCATTTT. It specifies CASSQTDQPQHF. Drawing the rest from reference TRBV28 and TRBJ1-5, the complete variable domain is DVKVTQSSRYLVKRTGEKVFLECVQDMDHENMFWYRQDPGLGLRLIYFSYDVKMKEKGDIPEGYSVSREKKERFSLILESASTNQTSMYLCASSQTDQPQHFGDGTRLSIL.

CDR3 loop: CASLAAYSGDSILAFF. CDR3 DNA sequence: TGTGCCAGCCTAGCAGCTTATTCTGGTGACAGCATTCTTGCTTTCTTT. The V call is TRBV7-9, the J call TRBJ1-1; tentatively, D is TRBD1 (5 bases). The germline V gene encodes CDR1 SEHNR and CDR2 FQNEAQ (reference sequence). V lost 8 bases and J lost 11, with 30 bases in between. The CDR3 contains 16 residues.

CDR3 coding DNA: TGCAGCGTCCGCATAACAGGGTCCGGGGAGCTGTTTTTT. Protein sequence: CSVRITGSGELFF. V is TRBV29-1 and J is TRBJ2-2; D may be TRBD1 (6 bases). V dropped 6 bases and J dropped 6 bases, with 14 bases sitting between them. CDR1 is SQVTM, CDR2 ANQGSEA, per germline. The CDR3 is 13 residues long.

This clonotype was counted at least ten times. The V gene is TRBV28, the J gene TRBJ2-2, with 8 nucleotides matching TRBD1. The germline CDR1 and CDR2 sequences are MDHEN and SYDVKM. The CDR3 extends over 15 amino acids. The ends lost 5 bases at V and 7 bases at J; junction bases unmatched: 9. In DNA form, the CDR3 reads TGTGCCAGCAGTACAGGGGGGACAGAAGTCGGGGAGCTGTTTTTT. This codes for CASSTGGTEVGELFF. Full variable domain (remainder filled in from reference TRBV28 and TRBJ2-2): DVKVTQSSRYLVKRTGEKVFLECVQDMDHENMFWYRQDPGLGLRLIYFSYDVKMKEKGDIPEGYSVSREKKERFSLILESASTNQTSMYLCASSTGGTEVGELFFGEGSRLTVL.

Only a few counts were recorded for this clonotype. The chain has TRBV5-8 and TRBJ2-1; 9 bases are a match to TRBD2. This CDR3 has 15 residues. The germline gives CDR1 SGHTS, CDR2 YDEGEE. J was trimmed by 6 bases and V by 4 bases; bases with no gene match: 8. CDR3 sequence: CASSAGTSRGNEQFF. The CDR3, as DNA: TGTGCCAGCAGCGCCGGGACTAGCCGGGGCAATGAGCAGTTCTTC.

This clonotype has more than one count but fewer than ten. CDR3 DNA: TGTGCCATCCAGAGGGGGGAGTCCGCCTACGAGCAGTACTTC. As protein: CAIQRGESAYEQYF. The chain carries TRBV7-9 and TRBJ2-7; D is perhaps TRBD1 or TRBD2 (6 bases each). Trimming pared 10 bases from V and 2 bases from J, leaving 18 bases between. CDR3 length: 14 amino acids. The germline gives CDR1 SEHNR, CDR2 FQNEAQ (reference sequence). Filled out from reference TRBV7-9 and TRBJ2-7, the complete variable domain reads DTGVSQNPRHKITKRGQNVTFRCDPISEHNRLYWYRQTLGQGPEFLTYFQNEAQLEKSRLLSDRFSAERPKGSFSTLEIQRTEQGDSAMYLCAIQRGESAYEQYFGPGTRLTVT.

This chain links TRBV12-5 with TRBJ2-7; TRBD1 matches 8 bases. After removal of 3 bases from V and 0 bases from J, the junction contained 13 bases not matched to a gene. This CDR3 spans 18 amino acids. The germline V gene has CDR1 LGHNT and CDR2 FRNRAP. The CDR3 spells CASGFPGQAHTYSYEQYF. The CDR3 DNA reads as TGTGCTAGTGGTTTCCCGGGACAGGCACACACCTACTCCTACGAGCAGTACTTC.

The V call is TRBV29-1, the J call TRBJ2-3; TRBD1 might be the D (6 bases). Trimming cost V 3 bases and J 5 bases, with 12 bases left between them. Germline loops: CDR1 SQVTM, CDR2 ANQGSEA. The CDR3 is 13 residues long. CDR3 residues: CSVDVQGKDTQYF. The CDR3 nucleotides are TGCAGCGTTGATGTCCAGGGGAAAGATACGCAGTATTTT.

This clonotype came up a few times. The chain is built from TRBV11-2 and TRBJ2-7, with 9 bases lining up with TRBD1. J gave up 3 bases and V 3 bases, and 6 bases lay outside the gene matches. Looked up from germline, CDR1 is SGHAT and CDR2 is FQNNGV. The CDR3 consists of 15 residues. Written as DNA, the CDR3 is TGTGCCAGCAGCTTTTTTGGGACAGGGTTCTACGAGCAGTACTTC. Translating it yields CASSFFGTGFYEQYF.

This clonotype came up a few times. V usage is TRBV5-1 and J usage is TRBJ2-2; D remains ambiguous. Trimming left V 0 bases short and J 7 bases short, with 13 bases between. Germline V CDR1 and CDR2: SGHRS, YFSETQ. CDR3 length equals 15 residues. The CDR3 sequence: CASSLVLDPSGELFF. The DNA of the CDR3 is TGCGCCAGCAGCTTGGTCTTAGATCCTAGCGGGGAGCTGTTTTTT.

This clonotype was recorded at least ten times. The chain is built from TRBV7-2 and TRBJ2-3; 12 bases are shared with TRBD2. The CDR3 has 18 amino acids. Germline trimming cut 3 bases from V and 0 bases from J; bases unmatched to any gene: 7. Germline V gives CDR1 SGHTA, CDR2 FQGNSA. In DNA, the CDR3 is TGTGCCAGCAGCTTCTTGACGCTAGCGGGAGGGAGCACAGATACGCAGTATTTT. It translates to CASSFLTLAGGSTDTQYF.

Many counts were recorded for this clonotype. The rearrangement links TRBV27 to TRBJ2-3; perhaps TRBD2 as D (5 bases). The CDR3 is 15 residues long. V was cut by 5 bases and J by 2 bases, with 14 bases left in between. Germline V gene sequence: CDR1 MNHEY, CDR2 SMNVEV (reference sequence). The CDR3 is CASSRRVGFTDTQYF. The CDR3 DNA reads TGTGCCAGCAGTCGGCGGGTGGGATTCACAGATACGCAGTATTTT.

This clonotype was found many times. The rearrangement joins TRBV20-1 to TRBJ1-6; 9 bases agree with TRBD1. The germline CDR1 and CDR2 sequences are DFQATT and SNEGSKA (reference sequence). Germline trimming cut 4 bases from V and 9 bases from J; bases unmatched to any gene: 7. The CDR3 is made up of 14 amino acids. The CDR3 loop reads CSATLSDRGSPLHF. Here the CDR3 DNA reads TGCAGTGCTACGCTATCGGACAGGGGTTCACCCCTCCACTTT.

This clonotype was observed a handful of times. DNA for the CDR3: TGTGCCAGCAGCTTAGGTGGAACTGAGCAGTTCTTC. It translates to CASSLGGTEQFF. V usage is TRBV7-2 and J usage is TRBJ2-1; D not resolved. Between the trimmed V and J ends, which lost 1 base and 9 bases, there was a span of 7 bases. CDR1 and CDR2 from the germline V gene are SGHTA and FQGNSA. The CDR3 runs 12 residues.

The V and J genes are TRBV7-3 and TRBJ2-1; 8 bases are shared with TRBD2. After removal of 5 bases from V and 4 bases from J, the junction contained 10 bases not matched to a gene. Germline V gene data show CDR1 as SGHTA and CDR2 as FQGTGA. This CDR3 is built from 16 residues. The CDR3 DNA reads TGTGCCAGCAGCAATCCGCTAGCGGGTAAATACAATGAGCAGTTCTTC. It encodes CASSNPLAGKYNEQFF.

This clonotype was picked up many times. The chain recombines TRBV29-1 with TRBJ2-5; TRBD2 matches at 8 bases. This CDR3 spans 13 amino acids. Germline-derived CDR1 and CDR2 are SQVTM and ANQGSEA. After removal of 3 bases from V and 5 bases from J, the junction contained 5 bases not matched to a gene. The CDR3 spells CSVEVGRGETQYF. CDR3 DNA: TGCAGCGTTGAGGTCGGGAGGGGCGAGACCCAGTACTTC.

This clonotype came up many times. The chain links TRBV18 to TRBJ1-1; the D gene is possibly TRBD1 (5 bases). Germline loops: CDR1 KGHSH, CDR2 LQKENI. This CDR3 is built from 12 residues. V was cut by 1 base and J by 7 bases, with 7 bases left in between. The CDR3, as DNA: TGTGCCAGCTCACCACGAAGGGGTGAAGCTTTCTTT. Translating it yields CASSPRRGEAFF.

Ten or more counts support this clonotype. The gene calls are TRBV6-2 or TRBV6-3 and TRBJ2-1; D is unresolved. The germline V and J ends were trimmed by 5 bases and 5 bases, with 4 bases remaining between them. CDR3 length: 11 residues. CDR1 is MNHEY, CDR2 SVGEGT, per germline. The CDR3 loop is CASSVHNEQFF. CDR3 DNA: TGTGCCAGCAGTGTTCACAATGAGCAGTTCTTC.

The chain uses TRBV5-4 and TRBJ2-2; D is possibly TRBD2 (6 bases). The CDR3 has 16 residues. Germline lookup yields CDR1 SGHNT and CDR2 YYREEE (reference sequence). V was clipped by 5 bases and J by 2 bases, with 16 bases between them. In DNA, the CDR3 is TGTGCCAGCAGTCTGCTACAAGCGGGTAACACCGGGGAGCTGTTTTTT. Translated: CASSLLQAGNTGELFF.